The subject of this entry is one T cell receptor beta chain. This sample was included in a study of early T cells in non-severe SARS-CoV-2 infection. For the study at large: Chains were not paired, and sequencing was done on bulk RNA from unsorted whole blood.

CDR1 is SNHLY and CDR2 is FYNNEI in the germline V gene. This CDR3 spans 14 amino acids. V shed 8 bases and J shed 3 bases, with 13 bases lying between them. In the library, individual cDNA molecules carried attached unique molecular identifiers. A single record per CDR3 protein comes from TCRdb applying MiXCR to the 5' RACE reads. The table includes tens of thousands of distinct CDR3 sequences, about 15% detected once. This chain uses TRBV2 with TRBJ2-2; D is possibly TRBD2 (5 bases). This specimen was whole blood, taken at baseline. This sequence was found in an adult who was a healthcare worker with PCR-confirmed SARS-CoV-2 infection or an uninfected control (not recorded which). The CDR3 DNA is TGTGCCAGCGGTACTAGTTTCCACACCGGGGAGCTGTTTTTT. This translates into CASGTSFHTGELFF.